This TCR beta chain was sequenced in a study of cytomegalovirus exposure and HLA in healthy donors. Study-wide points: Listed as cytomegalovirus-associated were about 160 TCR beta chains.

On this clone itself: Its antigen is undetermined.

The repertoire was sequenced with immunoSEQ multiplex PCR; TCRdb's copy has only in-frame clones and lacks some. Here the sample spans fewer than 300,000 clones, more than 75% being singletons. V lost 0 bases and J lost 3, with 12 bases in between. The length of the CDR3 is 14 residues. The germline V gene encodes CDR1 GTSNPN and CDR2 SVGIG (reference sequence). Sequenced sample: PBMCs. This chain joins TRBV30 and TRBJ2-7; D possibly corresponds to TRBD2 (6 bases). The receptor comes from a young woman in good health and CMV-seronegative. The CDR3 sequence: CAWSVGGVVYEQYF. The DNA of the CDR3 is TGTGCCTGGAGTGTCGGCGGGGTCGTCTACGAGCAGTACTTC.